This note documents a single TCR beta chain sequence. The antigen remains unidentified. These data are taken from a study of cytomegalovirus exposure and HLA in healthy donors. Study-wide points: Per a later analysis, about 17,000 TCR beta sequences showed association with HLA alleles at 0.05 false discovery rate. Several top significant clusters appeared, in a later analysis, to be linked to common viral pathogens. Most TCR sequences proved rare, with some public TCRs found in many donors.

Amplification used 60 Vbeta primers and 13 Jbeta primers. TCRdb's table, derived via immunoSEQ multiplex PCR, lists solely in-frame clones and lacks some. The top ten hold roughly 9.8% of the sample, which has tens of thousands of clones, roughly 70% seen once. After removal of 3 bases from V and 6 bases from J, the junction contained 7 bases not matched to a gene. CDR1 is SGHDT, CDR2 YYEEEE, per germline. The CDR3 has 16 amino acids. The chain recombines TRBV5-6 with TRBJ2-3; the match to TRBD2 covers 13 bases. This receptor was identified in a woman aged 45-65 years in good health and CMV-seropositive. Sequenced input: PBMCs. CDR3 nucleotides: TGTGCCAGCAGCTGGACTAGCGGGAGCCCGGCGGATACGCAGTATTTT. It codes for CASSWTSGSPADTQYF.